By sample share, the clone carrying this TCR beta chain is medium-sized. The target antigen is unknown. This CDR3 comprises 14 residues. The ends were cut back, 6 bases at V and 0 bases at J, with 11 bases in the middle. The germline V gene encodes CDR1 MNHEY and CDR2 SVGAGI. MiXCR was run by TCRdb on the 5' RACE reads, yielding one entry per CDR3 protein. Seen here are approximately 41,000 distinct CDR3 sequences, over 25% observed once, and the top ten hold 3.7%. Study-wide results and limits: Tumor memory CD4+ T cell TCR gene usage was found to cluster with blood and lymph node memory CD4+ cells and with lymph node naive CD4+ cells.

The specimen sequenced was memory CD4+ T cells sorted from a lymph node. Subset specified: memory CD4+ T cells, CD4+CD45RO+CD25-. The rearrangement joins TRBV6-5 to TRBJ1-2, with TRBD1 as a possible D gene (6 bases). The receptor was derived from a female donor with breast cancer. For the CDR3, the DNA is TGTGCCAGCAGACCGGACAGTACTAACTATGGCTACACCTTC. Residues: CASRPDSTNYGYTF.